This paragraph covers one T cell receptor beta chain sequence. The antigen it recognizes is unknown. Per-base quality was not reported, and no clone a single base away is much larger than it. The library came from 5' RACE. Reads for this sample came from an Illumina HiSeq 2500. A second PCR of about 6 to 11 cycles was performed with a sample-barcoded 5' primer and a J-beta primer mix. A unique molecular identifier was introduced onto each TCR beta cDNA molecule by a template-switch 5' adaptor carrying 12 random nucleotides. Each sample yielded at least 2.5 million CDR3-containing paired-end reads. First-strand cDNA was synthesized from all RNA with the Mint cDNA synthesis kit, primed by a TRBC-specific oligonucleotide. Following uracil-DNA glycosylase treatment, all cDNA underwent a first 18-cycle PCR with the universal primers M1SS and BC2_uni_R. Per the original workflow: For normalization, 1 million high-quality reads were randomly selected from each sample, with every read carrying a distinct molecular identifier. Reads sharing molecular identifiers were discarded rather than binned into consensus sequences. MiTCR, with a Q25 quality threshold and the strictest error-elimination algorithm, was used for CDR3 identification, clonotype clustering and error correction. A nonparametric unseen species model with Euler transformation was used to estimate lower-bound total TCR beta diversity. Clones were called with MiXCR by TCRdb after fastp trimmed the public reads at Q25, and only in-frame beta chains were retained. Here each entry gathers all rows of one CDR3 protein and keeps the most common genes and DNA. TCRdb, rather than the study authors, made the V and J calls. The sample table lists some 730,000 distinct CDR3 sequences, about a fifth of them with a count of one. Around 21% of the sample is taken by the ten largest.

Donors were approximately 42 systemically healthy Caucasian individuals from Russia aged roughly 6 to 100 years. Each donor gave about 9.7 milliliters of peripheral blood, drawn into EDTA-treated Vacutainer tubes. Ficoll-Paque density-gradient centrifugation was used to isolate PBMCs, with at least 6 million per sample. Trizol reagent was used to extract total RNA from the PBMCs, yielding at least 6 micrograms per sample. For every donor, an aliquot of PBMCs went through flow cytometry to measure the percentages of naive CD45RAhigh/CD27high T cells. This entry comes from a study of blood T cells in healthy people across ages (dated by TCRdb to about 2015). Study-wide context: Template switching captured roughly one uniquely barcoded TCR beta cDNA molecule per two T cells in model experiments. Age-related changes in TCR beta repertoire diversity were measured in the study by deep sequencing normalized with unique cDNA molecular identifiers. The donors were divided into four age groups: young (average approximately 17 years), middle-aged (over 35), aged (about 56) and long-lived (82). To avoid experimental bias, donors of different ages were randomly spread across the sequencing lanes. The study analyzed two additional independent replicas of 1 million unique cDNA reads from the same blood draw for two donors, one aged 18 to 30 and one aged 80 or older.

Summary of the overall study and its limitations: Compared with the aged group, the long-lived group had more naive CD4+ T cells, fewer expanded clones and increased TCR diversity, a pattern suggesting age selection. The percentage of naive T cells measured by flow cytometry correlated strongly with observed TCR beta diversity. Estimates of total diversity based on one million sequenced T cells were considered lower bounds and underestimates. Observed TCR beta diversity per million T cells fell roughly linearly with age, and a significant reduction was already apparent by age around 44. Because the CMV infection status of the donors was unknown, age-related changes in expanded clonotypes may potentially have been confounded. Conclusive comparison of naive and antigen-experienced compartments was prevented by the profiling of bulk unsorted PBMCs.

The sequenced material came from blood. This receptor was taken from a man in his sixties or seventies in good health.

The base sequence is TGTGCCAGCAGTTTAGGAGAGAGTTGGTACCAAGAGACCCAGTACTTC. The translation is CASSLGESWYQETQYF. The sequence is built from TRBV6-2 or TRBV6-3 and TRBJ2-5; the D gene cannot be named for sure. Looking up the germline V gene yields CDR1 MNHEY and CDR2 SVGEGT. V lost 4 bases and J lost 0 bases; the stretch between them is 15 bases long. The cysteine opens and the phenylalanine closes a CDR3 of 16 amino acids. Of the read, only the CDR3 DNA is kept; its 48 bases are in frame from base 1.